The T cell receptor (beta chain) described here comes from a study of blood T cell repertoires in COVID-19. The table came from immunoSEQ multiplex PCR; TCRdb's copy has only in-frame clones and leaves some out. There are more than 250,000 clones in the sample; more than 75% occur only once, and 1.6% lies in the top ten. CDR1 and CDR2 from the germline V gene are LNHDA and SQIVND (reference sequence). Trimming pared 6 bases from V and 0 bases from J, leaving 9 bases between. This CDR3 region has 14 residues. The rearrangement uses TRBV19 and TRBJ1-5, with D unclear. The source of this sequence is a woman aged 50 to 60 with acute or convalescent COVID-19. Sequencing was performed on peripheral blood. CDR3 nucleotide sequence: TGTGCCAGTAGAGGAGCTATTAGCAATCAGCCCCAGCATTTT. It translates to CASRGAISNQPQHF.